The clone carrying this T cell receptor (beta chain) was observed a few times. One entry per CDR3 protein, called by TCRdb with MiXCR from the PCR reads. The sample has approximately 500,000 distinct CDR3 sequences, around 25% seen once. Sorting selected naive CD8 T cells with a CD8+CD4-CCR7+CD45RA+ phenotype. The sample is drawn from a study of molecular identifiers for immune sequencing clone quantification. V was pared by 3 bases and J by 6 bases, with 5 bases of the junction left unmatched. CDR1 and CDR2 from the germline V gene are ENHRY and SYGVKD. This CDR3 comprises 14 residues. This TCR came from a human donor in good health. Some libraries in this study had Jurkat cell RNA spiked in. The sample comprised naive CD8+ T cells from blood, with Jurkat cell RNA spiked in. The subset: FACS-sorted CD8+CD4-CCR7+CD45RA+ naive T cells. The rearrangement links TRBV10-3 to TRBJ2-7; 10 bases agree with TRBD2. The CDR3 reads CAISDVGLALEQYF. The DNA for the CDR3 is TGTGCCATCAGTGATGTGGGACTAGCGCTCGAGCAGTACTTC.